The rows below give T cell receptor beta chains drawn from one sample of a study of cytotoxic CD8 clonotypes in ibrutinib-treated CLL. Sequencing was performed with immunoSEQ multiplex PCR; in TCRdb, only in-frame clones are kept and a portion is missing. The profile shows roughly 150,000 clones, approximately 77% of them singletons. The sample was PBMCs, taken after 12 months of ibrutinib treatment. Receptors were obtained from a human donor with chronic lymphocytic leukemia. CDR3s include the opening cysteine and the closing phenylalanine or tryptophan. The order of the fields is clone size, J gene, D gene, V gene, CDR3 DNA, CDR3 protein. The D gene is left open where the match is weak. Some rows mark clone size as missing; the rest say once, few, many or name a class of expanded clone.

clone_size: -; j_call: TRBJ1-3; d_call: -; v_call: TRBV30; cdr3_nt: TGTGCCTGGAGTACCCAGGGGATCGGAAACACCATATATTTT; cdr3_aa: CAWSTQGIGNTIYF
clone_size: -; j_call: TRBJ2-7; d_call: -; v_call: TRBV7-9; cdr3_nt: TGTGCCAGCAGCTTAACCTTCTACGAGCAGTACTTC; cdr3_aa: CASSLTFYEQYF
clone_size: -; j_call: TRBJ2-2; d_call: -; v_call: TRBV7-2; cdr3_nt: TGTGCCAGCAGCTTTACCCGTGATCTGAACACCGGGGAGCTGTTTTTT; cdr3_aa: CASSFTRDLNTGELFF
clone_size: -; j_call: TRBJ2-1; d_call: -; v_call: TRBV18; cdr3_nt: TGTGCCAGCTCACTTAGGCAGTCCTACAATGAGCAGTTCTTC; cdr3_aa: CASSLRQSYNEQFF
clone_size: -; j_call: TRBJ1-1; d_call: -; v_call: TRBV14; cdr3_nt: TGTGCCAGCAGCCAAGCCGGGATTAGCGCTGAAGCTTTCTTT; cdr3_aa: CASSQAGISAEAFF
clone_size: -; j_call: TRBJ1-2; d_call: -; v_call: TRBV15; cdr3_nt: TGTGCCACCAGCAGACGTCAGGGACTCTATGGCTACACCTTC; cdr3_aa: CATSRRQGLYGYTF
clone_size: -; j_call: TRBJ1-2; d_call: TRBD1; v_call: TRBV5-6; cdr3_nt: TGTGCCAGCAGCCCGGGGACAGACTTCTATGGCTACACCTTC; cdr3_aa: CASSPGTDFYGYTF
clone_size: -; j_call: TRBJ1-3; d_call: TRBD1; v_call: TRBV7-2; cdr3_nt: TGTGCCAGCAGCTTAGGACAGGGGGCGACCGGAAACACCATATATTTT; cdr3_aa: CASSLGQGATGNTIYF
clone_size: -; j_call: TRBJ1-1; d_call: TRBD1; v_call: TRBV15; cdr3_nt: TGTGCCACCAGCTTCCCCCCACCGGGACAGGGGGCTCGGAACACTGAAGCTTTCTTT; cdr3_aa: CATSFPPPGQGARNTEAFF
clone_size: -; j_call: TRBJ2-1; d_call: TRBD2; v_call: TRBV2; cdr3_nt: TGTGCCAGCAGTGGGACTAGCCGCTACAATGAGCAGTTCTTC; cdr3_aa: CASSGTSRYNEQFF
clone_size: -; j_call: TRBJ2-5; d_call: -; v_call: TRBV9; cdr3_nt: TGTGCCAGCAGCGTAGCTACGGGGCAGCAAGAGACCCAGTACTTC; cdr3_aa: CASSVATGQQETQYF
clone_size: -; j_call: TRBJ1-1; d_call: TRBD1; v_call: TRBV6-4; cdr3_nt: TGTGCCAGGGGGACAGCCACAACCCCACGTCTGGACACTGAAGCTTTCTTT; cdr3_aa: CARGTATTPRLDTEAFF
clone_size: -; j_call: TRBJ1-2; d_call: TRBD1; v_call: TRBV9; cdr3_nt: TGTGCCAGCAGCGTAGAAGGCAGGGGGAGCTATGGCTACACCTTC; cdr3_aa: CASSVEGRGSYGYTF
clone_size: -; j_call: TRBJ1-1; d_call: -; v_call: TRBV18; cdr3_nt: TGTGCCAGCTCACCCGCCGACAGTTTCCTCATGAACACTGAAGCTTTCTTT; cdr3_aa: CASSPADSFLMNTEAFF
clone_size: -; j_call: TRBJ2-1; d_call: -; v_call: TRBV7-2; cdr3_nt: TGTGCCAGCAGCCCCGGTGTTTACAATGAGCAGTTCTTC; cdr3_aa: CASSPGVYNEQFF
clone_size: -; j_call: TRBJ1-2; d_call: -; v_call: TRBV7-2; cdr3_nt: TGTGCCAGCAGCTTACTGTCCATGGATGGCTACACCTTC; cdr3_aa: CASSLLSMDGYTF
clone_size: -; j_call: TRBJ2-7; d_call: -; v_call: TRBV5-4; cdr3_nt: TGTGCCAGCAGCTTGGCGCTGCGGTCCCACGAGCAGTACTTC; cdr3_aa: CASSLALRSHEQYF
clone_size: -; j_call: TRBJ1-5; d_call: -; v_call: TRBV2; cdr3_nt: TGTGCCAGCAGTTTGAGCAATCAGCCCCAGCATTTT; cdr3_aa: CASSLSNQPQHF
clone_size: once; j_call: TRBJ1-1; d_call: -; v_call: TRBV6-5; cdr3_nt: TGTGCCAGCAGTTCGAGGGGCCTAGGGAACAACGAAGCTTTCTTT; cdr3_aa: CASSSRGLGNNEAFF
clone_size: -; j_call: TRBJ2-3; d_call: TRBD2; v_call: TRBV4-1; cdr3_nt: TGCGCCAGCAGCCAAGATCCGGGACTAGCGGAAGTCACTAGCACAGATACGCAGTATTTT; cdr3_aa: CASSQDPGLAEVTSTDTQYF
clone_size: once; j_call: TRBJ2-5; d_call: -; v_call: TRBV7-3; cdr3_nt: TGTGCCAGCAGCTTATCTATGGAATTGCCCCAGTACTTC; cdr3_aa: CASSLSMELPQYF
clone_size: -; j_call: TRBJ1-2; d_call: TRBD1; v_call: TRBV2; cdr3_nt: TGTGCCAGCAGTGGACAGGGGATCTACGGGGGCTATGGCTACACCTTC; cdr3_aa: CASSGQGIYGGYGYTF
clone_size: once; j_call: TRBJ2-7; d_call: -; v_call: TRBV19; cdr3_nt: TGTGCCAGTAGTCCTCAGGGAAAACTCGACGAGCAGTACTTC; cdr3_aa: CASSPQGKLDEQYF
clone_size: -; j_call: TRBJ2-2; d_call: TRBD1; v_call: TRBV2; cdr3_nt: TGTGCCAGTTCGGACAGGGGTTACACCGGGGAGCTGTTTTTT; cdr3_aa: CASSDRGYTGELFF
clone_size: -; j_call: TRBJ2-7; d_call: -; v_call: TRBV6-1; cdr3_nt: TGTGCCAGCAGTGAAGGTCAGGGTATCTACGAGCAGTACTTC; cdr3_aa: CASSEGQGIYEQYF
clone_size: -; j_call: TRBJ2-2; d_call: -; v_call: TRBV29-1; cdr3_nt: TGCAGCGTTGTTGGTACAGCAAGTTTTGGGGAGCTGTTTTTT; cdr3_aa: CSVVGTASFGELFF
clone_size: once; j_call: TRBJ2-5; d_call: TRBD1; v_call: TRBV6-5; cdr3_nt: TGTGCCAGCAGTCCAGGACAGGGGAAGACCCAGTACTTC; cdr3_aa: CASSPGQGKTQYF
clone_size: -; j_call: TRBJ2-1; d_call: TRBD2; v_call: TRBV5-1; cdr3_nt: TGCGCCAGCAGCGCAGGTAGCGGGGAACGGGGGTTCTTC; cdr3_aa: CASSAGSGERGFF
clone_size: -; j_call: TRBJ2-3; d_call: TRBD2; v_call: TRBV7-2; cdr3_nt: TGTGCCAGCAGCTCGGCAGGACTAGCGGGAGATCTACGCACAGATACGCAGTATTTT; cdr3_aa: CASSSAGLAGDLRTDTQYF
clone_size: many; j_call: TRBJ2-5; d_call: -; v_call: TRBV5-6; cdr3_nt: TGTGCCAGCAGCCAGATGAGGGCGGCAGACCCTCAAGAGACCCAGTACTTC; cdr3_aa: CASSQMRAADPQETQYF